This TCR beta chain stems from a study of post-analysis software for immune sequencing data. Study-wide results and caveats: Patients had higher frequencies than controls of about 5 TRBV segments, including TRBV5-6, TRBV5-1 and TRBV20-1.

Ten or more counts support this clonotype. Its cognate antigen is unknown. The authors incorporated unique molecular identifiers into the TCR beta cDNA libraries. Each CDR3 protein is one row after TCRdb ran MiXCR on the PCR reads. The sample records about 540,000 distinct CDR3 sequences, approximately 31% being singletons. CDR1 and CDR2 from the germline V gene are SGHAT and FQNNGV. V lost 5 bases and J 5 bases, leaving 21 bases between the germline ends. The CDR3 length is 16 residues. The rearrangement links TRBV11-2 to TRBJ1-2; D possibly corresponds to TRBD1 (5 bases). The source is a girl younger than 18 with multiple sclerosis. Sequencing was done on a sample of blood. In DNA, the CDR3 is TGTGCCAGCAGCGACCGGACACGGCGGGTCGAATATGGCTACACCTTC. This sequence encodes CASSDRTRRVEYGYTF.